Following are 3 T cell receptor beta chains from one sample sequenced in a study of T cells in Graves' hyperthyroidism and ophthalmopathy. Amplified TCR beta CDR3 regions derived from RNA transcripts. HTBI primers were the set used in a first-round RT-PCR of the TCR CDR3. Using its own MiXCR run on the multiplex PCR reads, TCRdb lists one record per CDR3 protein. The sample comprises 600,000 to 700,000 distinct CDR3 sequences, nearly 45% of which are singletons, and about 7.7% rests with the top ten. Sequencing input: peripheral blood or thyroid tissue (not recorded which). These receptors were taken from an adult man with Graves' disease, either hyperthyroidism or ophthalmopathy (not recorded which).

This chain connects TRBV10-2 to TRBJ1-3; possibly TRBD1 for D (5 bases). The V end lost 2 bases, the J end lost 11 bases, and 10 bases lay between the germline ends. CDR1 WSHSY and CDR2 SAAADI come from the germline V gene. The CDR3 spans 12 residues. The CDR3 nucleotides read TGCGCCAGCAGTGAGACAGGACCCCCCATATATTTT. Its translation: CASSETGPPIYF.

V and J are TRBV6-1 and TRBJ2-7; D gene uncertain. The CDR3 contains 11 residues. Germline V gene sequence: CDR1 MNHNS, CDR2 SASEGT. The V end was cut by 7 bases, the J end by 2 bases, with 6 bases between. CDR3 residues: CASIVAYEQYF. CDR3 nucleotides: TGTGCCAGCATCGTGGCCTACGAGCAGTACTTC.

The chain recombines TRBV2 with TRBJ1-2; the D gene is possibly TRBD1 (5 bases). Germline V gene sequence: CDR1 SNHLY, CDR2 FYNNEI. V gave up 6 bases and J gave up 0 bases, with 14 bases separating them. The CDR3 loop spans 15 amino acids. The CDR3 sequence: CASSFSGLPNYGYTF. DNA for the CDR3: TGTGCCAGCAGCTTCTCAGGGCTCCCTAACTATGGCTACACCTTC.